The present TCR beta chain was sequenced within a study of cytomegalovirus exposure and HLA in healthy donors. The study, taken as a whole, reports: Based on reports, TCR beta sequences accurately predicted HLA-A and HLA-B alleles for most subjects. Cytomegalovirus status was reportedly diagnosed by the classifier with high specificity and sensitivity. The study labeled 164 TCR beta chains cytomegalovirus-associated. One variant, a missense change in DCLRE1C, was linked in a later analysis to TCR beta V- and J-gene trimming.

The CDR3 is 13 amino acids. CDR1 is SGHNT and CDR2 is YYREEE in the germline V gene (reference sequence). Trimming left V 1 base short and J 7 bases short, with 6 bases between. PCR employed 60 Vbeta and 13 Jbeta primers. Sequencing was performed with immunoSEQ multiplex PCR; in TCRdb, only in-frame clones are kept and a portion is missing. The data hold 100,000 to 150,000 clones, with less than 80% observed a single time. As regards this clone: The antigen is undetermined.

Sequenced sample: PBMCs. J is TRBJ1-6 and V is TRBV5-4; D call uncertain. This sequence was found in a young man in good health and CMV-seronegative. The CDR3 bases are TGTGCCAGCAGCTTGACGGTAAATTCACCCCTCCACTTT. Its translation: CASSLTVNSPLHF. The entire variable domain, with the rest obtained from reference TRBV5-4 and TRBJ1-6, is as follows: ETGVTQSPTHLIKTRGQQVTLRCSSQSGHNTVSWYQQALGQGPQFIFQYYREEENGRGNFPPRFSGLQFPNYSSELNVNALELDDSALYLCASSLTVNSPLHFGNGTRLTVT.